The rows below give T cell receptor beta chains drawn from one sample of a study of blood T cell repertoires in COVID-19. Profiling relied on immunoSEQ multiplex PCR, and the TCRdb table lists in-frame clones only, not all of them. This table has 300,000 to 400,000 clones, roughly 88% appearing once. Sequenced material: PBMCs or T cells enriched from blood (not recorded which). The receptors here all came from a young man who had recovered from COVID-19. Each CDR3 is given with its conserved first and last residue. The D gene is left open where the match is weak. Not all rows give a size; the values are once, few, many and, for expanded clones, a class.

clone_size: -
d_call: -
j_call: TRBJ1-3
v_call: TRBV5-4
cdr3_nt: TGTGCCAGCAGCTTGTGGGGGGACCTCTCTGGAAACACCATATATTTT
cdr3_aa: CASSLWGDLSGNTIYF

clone_size: -
d_call: -
j_call: TRBJ1-1
v_call: TRBV27
cdr3_nt: TGTGCCAGCAGTCAGTTTGGCTGGGGGCTCGGGAACACTGAAGCTTTCTTT
cdr3_aa: CASSQFGWGLGNTEAFF

clone_size: -
d_call: -
j_call: TRBJ1-5
v_call: TRBV15
cdr3_nt: TGTGCCACCAGCAGAGAAGAAAAGAACAGAATCAATCAGCCCCAGCATTTT
cdr3_aa: CATSREEKNRINQPQHF

clone_size: -
d_call: -
j_call: TRBJ1-3
v_call: TRBV7-9
cdr3_nt: TGTGCCAGCAGCCTAGTCACAACTGGAAACACCATATATTTT
cdr3_aa: CASSLVTTGNTIYF

clone_size: -
d_call: -
j_call: TRBJ1-2
v_call: TRBV28
cdr3_nt: TGTGCCAGCAGTTTATCGGGGGAGATCTATGGCTACACCTTC
cdr3_aa: CASSLSGEIYGYTF

clone_size: -
d_call: -
j_call: TRBJ1-5
v_call: TRBV2
cdr3_nt: TGTGCCAGCAGTGTGCGGTCACCCCGCAATCAGCCCCAGCATTTT
cdr3_aa: CASSVRSPRNQPQHF

clone_size: -
d_call: -
j_call: TRBJ1-6
v_call: TRBV3-1/TRBV3-2
cdr3_nt: TGTGCCAGCAGCCAAGGTGGAGGGCTTTCACCCCTCCACTTT
cdr3_aa: CASSQGGGLSPLHF

clone_size: once
d_call: TRBD1
j_call: TRBJ1-1
v_call: TRBV7-6
cdr3_nt: TGTGCCAGCAGCAGACAGGGCACTGAAGCTTTCTTT
cdr3_aa: CASSRQGTEAFF

clone_size: -
d_call: TRBD1
j_call: TRBJ2-7
v_call: TRBV5-6
cdr3_nt: TGTGCCAGCAGCTCCTTATACAGGGGGAGCTACGAGCAGTACTTC
cdr3_aa: CASSSLYRGSYEQYF

clone_size: -
d_call: -
j_call: TRBJ1-1
v_call: TRBV19
cdr3_nt: TGTGCCAGTAGTGCACGGGGGTTTTCTGAAGCTTTCTTT
cdr3_aa: CASSARGFSEAFF

clone_size: -
d_call: -
j_call: TRBJ2-1
v_call: TRBV28
cdr3_nt: TGTGCCAGCAGCCCGGGACTCATCAATGAGCAGTTCTTC
cdr3_aa: CASSPGLINEQFF

clone_size: -
d_call: -
j_call: TRBJ1-1
v_call: TRBV5-4
cdr3_nt: TGTGCCAGCAGCTTGGGCGGGGGGCTCACTGAAGCTTTCTTT
cdr3_aa: CASSLGGGLTEAFF

clone_size: -
d_call: -
j_call: TRBJ1-5
v_call: TRBV21-1
cdr3_nt: TGTGCCAGCTACAGACAGGGCTTGAATCAGCCCCAGCATTTT
cdr3_aa: CASYRQGLNQPQHF

clone_size: -
d_call: -
j_call: TRBJ1-5
v_call: TRBV18
cdr3_nt: TGTGCCAGCTCACTAGGACAGACGGGTCAGCCCCAGCATTTT
cdr3_aa: CASSLGQTGQPQHF

clone_size: -
d_call: -
j_call: TRBJ2-5
v_call: TRBV4-1
cdr3_nt: TGCGCCAGCAGCTTTAGTACAGGGTCAGAGACCCAGTACTTC
cdr3_aa: CASSFSTGSETQYF

clone_size: -
d_call: -
j_call: TRBJ2-3
v_call: TRBV2
cdr3_nt: TGTGCCAGCAGGGATCCCCTCCGGGAGCCAGATACGCAGTATTTT
cdr3_aa: CASRDPLREPDTQYF

clone_size: once
d_call: TRBD1
j_call: TRBJ1-1
v_call: TRBV4-1
cdr3_nt: TGCGCCAGCAGCCAAGATGGCAGGGGGTTCGGTGAAGCTTTCTTT
cdr3_aa: CASSQDGRGFGEAFF

clone_size: -
d_call: -
j_call: TRBJ2-7
v_call: TRBV27
cdr3_nt: TGTGCCAGCAGTTATGCGGGGCCCTACGAGCAGTACTTC
cdr3_aa: CASSYAGPYEQYF

clone_size: -
d_call: TRBD1
j_call: TRBJ1-4
v_call: TRBV6-5
cdr3_nt: TGTGCCAGCAGTTACCTCAGGGGGCGACCTGAAAAACTGTTTTTT
cdr3_aa: CASSYLRGRPEKLFF

clone_size: -
d_call: TRBD2
j_call: TRBJ2-3
v_call: TRBV10-1
cdr3_nt: TGCGCCAGCAGTGAGACTAGCGGCCTTACAGATACGCAGTATTTT
cdr3_aa: CASSETSGLTDTQYF

clone_size: -
d_call: TRBD1
j_call: TRBJ1-5
v_call: TRBV6-5
cdr3_nt: TGTGCCAGCAGGGACAGGGAGAGTCAGCCCCAGCATTTT
cdr3_aa: CASRDRESQPQHF

clone_size: -
d_call: TRBD1
j_call: TRBJ2-7
v_call: TRBV5-1
cdr3_nt: TGCGCCAGCAGCCTCACCGGGACAGGGGATACGAACCAGTACTTC
cdr3_aa: CASSLTGTGDTNQYF

clone_size: -
d_call: -
j_call: TRBJ2-5
v_call: TRBV28
cdr3_nt: TGTGCCAGCGGCGAGACCCAGTACTTC
cdr3_aa: CASGETQYF

clone_size: -
d_call: TRBD1
j_call: TRBJ1-4
v_call: TRBV2
cdr3_nt: TGTGCCGTAAACGACAGGGGTGGGCGAGAAAAACTGTTTTTT
cdr3_aa: CAVNDRGGREKLFF

clone_size: -
d_call: -
j_call: TRBJ1-2
v_call: TRBV6-1
cdr3_nt: TGTGCCAGCAGTGATGGGTGGGAGAACTATGGCTACACCTTC
cdr3_aa: CASSDGWENYGYTF

clone_size: -
d_call: TRBD2
j_call: TRBJ2-3
v_call: TRBV4-2
cdr3_nt: TGTGCCAGCAGCCAACTAGCGGGGGAACCTGATACGCAGTATTTT
cdr3_aa: CASSQLAGEPDTQYF

clone_size: -
d_call: TRBD1
j_call: TRBJ2-3
v_call: TRBV3-1/TRBV3-2
cdr3_nt: TGTGCCAGCAGCCCCGGACAGGGTCGCCCAGATACGCAGTATTTT
cdr3_aa: CASSPGQGRPDTQYF

clone_size: -
d_call: TRBD1
j_call: TRBJ2-7
v_call: TRBV5-1
cdr3_nt: TGCGCCAGCAGCTTGGGACAGGGGAGACTTTACGAGCAGTACTTC
cdr3_aa: CASSLGQGRLYEQYF

clone_size: -
d_call: -
j_call: TRBJ2-2
v_call: TRBV28
cdr3_nt: TGTGCCAGCAGTTCCCTCCCTGGCAGGGAGGACACCGGGGAGCTGTTTTTT
cdr3_aa: CASSSLPGREDTGELFF

clone_size: -
d_call: -
j_call: TRBJ1-5
v_call: TRBV30
cdr3_nt: TGTGCCTGGAGTTTGGGGGGTAGCAATCAGCCCCAGCATTTT
cdr3_aa: CAWSLGGSNQPQHF

clone_size: -
d_call: -
j_call: TRBJ2-1
v_call: TRBV19
cdr3_nt: TGTGCCAGTAGTTTAGCACAGGGTAGCAATGAGCAGTTCTTC
cdr3_aa: CASSLAQGSNEQFF

clone_size: -
d_call: -
j_call: TRBJ2-3
v_call: TRBV7-8
cdr3_nt: TGTGCCAGCAGCCAATGGCTCGCAGATACGCAGTATTTT
cdr3_aa: CASSQWLADTQYF

clone_size: -
d_call: TRBD1
j_call: TRBJ2-1
v_call: TRBV7-9
cdr3_nt: TGTGCCAGCCAAGGGGGACAGACCTACAATGAGCAGTTCTTC
cdr3_aa: CASQGGQTYNEQFF

clone_size: -
d_call: TRBD1
j_call: TRBJ1-3
v_call: TRBV2
cdr3_nt: TGTGCCAGCAGCTTCCGACCACGGGACAGCTCTGGAAACACCATATATTTT
cdr3_aa: CASSFRPRDSSGNTIYF

clone_size: -
d_call: -
j_call: TRBJ1-1
v_call: TRBV7-6
cdr3_nt: TGTGCCAGCAGCTTAGGGGCCCTTGGTAGGGCTTTCTTT
cdr3_aa: CASSLGALGRAFF

clone_size: -
d_call: TRBD1
j_call: TRBJ1-5
v_call: TRBV2
cdr3_nt: TGTGCCAGCAGGGGACAGAGCAATCAGCCCCAGCATTTT
cdr3_aa: CASRGQSNQPQHF

clone_size: -
d_call: TRBD1
j_call: TRBJ1-4
v_call: TRBV24-1
cdr3_nt: TGTGCCACCAGTGATCCACGGACAGGGAATGAAAAACTGTTTTTT
cdr3_aa: CATSDPRTGNEKLFF

clone_size: once
d_call: TRBD1
j_call: TRBJ2-5
v_call: TRBV7-9
cdr3_nt: TGTGCCAGCACCGACCGGGACAGCCTTCAAGAGACCCAGTACTTC
cdr3_aa: CASTDRDSLQETQYF

clone_size: -
d_call: TRBD1
j_call: TRBJ2-5
v_call: TRBV2
cdr3_nt: TGTGCCAGCAGTGGGAGAGTGGGACAGAGAGAGACCCAGTACTTC
cdr3_aa: CASSGRVGQRETQYF

clone_size: -
d_call: TRBD2
j_call: TRBJ2-3
v_call: TRBV6-6
cdr3_nt: TGTGCCAGCATCCCGACTAGCGGCCGTTCCACAGATACGCAGTATTTT
cdr3_aa: CASIPTSGRSTDTQYF

clone_size: -
d_call: -
j_call: TRBJ1-4
v_call: TRBV7-9
cdr3_nt: TGTGCCAGCAGCTTAGCTTTTGCGATTGCAGGTGCAACTAATGAAAAACTGTTTTTT
cdr3_aa: CASSLAFAIAGATNEKLFF

clone_size: -
d_call: -
j_call: TRBJ1-4
v_call: TRBV2
cdr3_nt: TGTGCCAGCAACCAGCGGGTGGCTAATGAAAAACTGTTTTTT
cdr3_aa: CASNQRVANEKLFF

clone_size: -
d_call: TRBD1
j_call: TRBJ1-2
v_call: TRBV19
cdr3_nt: TGTGCCAGTAGTCCCCGGACAGGACATAACTATGGCTACACCTTC
cdr3_aa: CASSPRTGHNYGYTF

clone_size: -
d_call: -
j_call: TRBJ1-1
v_call: TRBV7-9
cdr3_nt: TGTGCCAGCAGCTCGGGACAAATCCCTAGGAACACTGAAGCTTTCTTT
cdr3_aa: CASSSGQIPRNTEAFF

clone_size: -
d_call: -
j_call: TRBJ2-5
v_call: TRBV5-4
cdr3_nt: TGTGCCAGCAGCTTGGGTGGACAGAAAGAGACCCAGTACTTC
cdr3_aa: CASSLGGQKETQYF

clone_size: -
d_call: -
j_call: TRBJ2-7
v_call: TRBV10-1
cdr3_nt: TGCGCCCCCCAGAGGTTGGGGGCTTTTGGTGAGCAGTACTTC
cdr3_aa: CAPQRLGAFGEQYF

clone_size: -
d_call: TRBD1
j_call: TRBJ1-5
v_call: TRBV2
cdr3_nt: TGTGCCAGCAGTGCCGCGACAGGGCTTCATCAGCCCCAGCATTTT
cdr3_aa: CASSAATGLHQPQHF

clone_size: -
d_call: -
j_call: TRBJ1-4
v_call: TRBV27
cdr3_nt: TGTGCCAGCAGTTGGGACTACAATGAAAAACTGTTTTTT
cdr3_aa: CASSWDYNEKLFF